This entry lists 15 T cell receptor beta chains sequenced from one sample in a study of T cell responses to AZD1222 COVID-19 vaccine. Generated by immunoSEQ multiplex PCR, the TCRdb table keeps only in-frame clones and is missing some. Of 75,000 to 100,000 clones detected, nearly 90% appear once; the ten largest clones hold roughly 1.7%. Sample: peripheral blood, taken on day 0 of AZD1222 vaccination. Receptor source: an adult in good health.

The V and J genes are TRBV28 and TRBJ2-7, with 10 bases matching TRBD2. Germline CDR1 MDHEN, CDR2 SYDVKM. This CDR3 has 13 amino acids. Trimming at V came to 8 bases and at J to 1 base, leaving 2 bases not matched to a gene. The CDR3 DNA reads as TGTGCCAGCCGGACTAGCGGTTCCTACGAGCAGTACTTC. Protein: CASRTSGSYEQYF.

The chain employs TRBV7-9 and TRBJ1-2; the D gene is possibly TRBD1 (6 bases). Per germline, CDR1 SEHNR and CDR2 FQNEAQ (reference sequence). Trimming shortened V by 1 base and J by 8 bases, and 23 bases separated the two germline ends. The CDR3 sequence is 17 residues long. Written as DNA, the CDR3 is TGTGCCAGCAGCTTAGGGGGGGCCACGGAGCCTAAGGGAGGCTACACCTTC. Translating it yields CASSLGGATEPKGGYTF.

The chain has TRBV29-1 and TRBJ2-6; 9 positions match TRBD1. Germline V gives CDR1 SQVTM, CDR2 ANQGSEA. CDR3 length: 17 amino acids. After removal of 6 bases from V and 0 bases from J, the junction contained 9 bases not matched to a gene. CDR3 residues: CSVGMTGGISGANVLTF. Here the CDR3 DNA reads TGCAGCGTCGGAATGACAGGGGGAATCTCTGGGGCCAACGTCCTGACTTTC.

The CDR3 spells CASSADRMNTEAFF. The CDR3 bases are TGTGCCAGCAGCGCCGACAGGATGAACACTGAAGCTTTCTTT. The chain has TRBV9 and TRBJ1-1; tentative D call: TRBD1 (6 bases). Deletions cut 3 bases from V and 0 bases from J, with 9 bases between. The germline CDR1 and CDR2 sequences are SGDLS and YYNGEE. The CDR3 has 14 amino acids.

The chain joins TRBV15 to TRBJ1-3; 7 bases map to TRBD1. CDR1 LNHNV and CDR2 YYDKDF come from the germline V gene (reference sequence). The CDR3 totals 16 residues. Trimming removed 8 bases from V and 0 bases from J; junction bases left unmatched: 10. CDR3 sequence (DNA): TGTGCCACCGCCCGGGACAGAGTTAGCTCTGGAAACACCATATATTTT. Its translation is CATARDRVSSGNTIYF.

The V gene is TRBV7-2, the J gene TRBJ1-6, with D maybe TRBD1 (5 bases). V was shortened by 6 bases and J by 4 bases, with 16 bases between the two germline ends. This CDR3 spans 16 amino acids. Germline CDR1 reads SGHTA; CDR2 reads FQGNSA. In nucleotides, the CDR3 is TGTGCCAGCAGTCTCGGCAAGGGGCGGTATAATTCACCCCTCCACTTT. The encoded protein is CASSLGKGRYNSPLHF.

V and J are TRBV5-1 and TRBJ2-3; D may be TRBD1 or TRBD2 (6 bases each). V lost 0 bases, J lost 0 bases, and 17 bases lay in between. The length of the CDR3 is 18 residues. CDR1 and CDR2 from the germline V gene are SGHRS and YFSETQ. The CDR3 DNA is TGCGCCAGCAGCTTGGTCCCAACTCTCGGGGGCAGCACAGATACGCAGTATTTT. This encodes CASSLVPTLGGSTDTQYF.

In this sample, this clone turned up once. This chain links TRBV5-6 with TRBJ2-1; D is perhaps TRBD1 (6 bases). Germline V gene sequence: CDR1 SGHDT, CDR2 YYEEEE. CDR3 length: 16 residues. The V end lost 1 base, the J end lost 0 bases, and 11 bases lay between the germline ends. Written as DNA, the CDR3 is TGTGCCAGCAGCTTGACAGGGATAGGCTCCTACAATGAGCAGTTCTTC. It is translated as CASSLTGIGSYNEQFF.

The chain uses TRBV11-1 and TRBJ1-2; no clear D gene. In germline, CDR1 is SGHAT, CDR2 FQDESV (reference sequence). The length of the CDR3 is 13 residues. The V end was cut by 5 bases, the J end by 6 bases, with 13 bases between. The CDR3 loop is CASSQLVTDGYTF. The CDR3 DNA reads TGTGCCAGCAGCCAACTCGTAACGGATGGCTACACCTTC.

The chain has TRBV19 and TRBJ2-1; possibly TRBD1 for D (6 bases). Trimming took 5 bases from V and 1 from J, leaving 15 bases between them. The CDR3 is 16 residues long. Germline assignment: CDR1 LNHDA and CDR2 SQIVND (reference sequence). CDR3 loop: CASSGGRGGSYNEQFF. In DNA form, the CDR3 reads TGTGCCAGTAGTGGGGGTCGAGGGGGATCCTACAATGAGCAGTTCTTC.

The chain couples TRBV25-1 to TRBJ2-7, with a weak D call TRBD1 (6 bases). Germline CDR1 reads MGHDK; CDR2 reads SYGVNS. V was cut by 6 bases and J by 3 bases, with 9 bases left in between. The CDR3 runs to 12 residues. CDR3 amino acids: CASSPGHYEQYF. The DNA for the CDR3 is TGTGCCAGCAGCCCGGGACACTACGAGCAGTACTTC.

The chain is built from TRBV12-5 and TRBJ1-5, with no clear D. Germline assignment: CDR1 LGHNT and CDR2 FRNRAP. V lost 5 bases and J 4 bases, leaving 6 bases between the germline ends. This CDR3 is built from 12 residues. CDR3 sequence reads: CASGPTNQPQHF. In nucleotides, the CDR3 is TGTGCTAGTGGTCCCACAAATCAGCCCCAGCATTTT.

The chain recombines TRBV7-7 with TRBJ2-2; D is perhaps TRBD1 (6 bases). CDR3 size: 13 residues. Looked up from germline, CDR1 is SSHAT and CDR2 is FNYEAQ (reference sequence). CDR3 protein: CATQTGNTGELFF. The CDR3, as DNA: TGTGCTACCCAGACAGGGAACACCGGGGAGCTGTTTTTT.

A single count supports this clone. This chain uses TRBV9 with TRBJ1-1; D may be TRBD1 (6 bases). Trimming left V 4 bases short and J 0 bases short, with 13 bases between. From germline, CDR1 is SGDLS and CDR2 YYNGEE. The CDR3 totals 15 residues. The CDR3 protein is CASSPRQVMNTEAFF. DNA for the CDR3: TGTGCCAGCAGCCCGCGACAGGTGATGAACACTGAAGCTTTCTTT.

This clone was recorded a few times. V is TRBV30 and J is TRBJ1-1, with 7 bases fitting TRBD1. This CDR3 is 13 amino acids long. Germline CDR1 is GTSNPN and CDR2 is SVGIG (reference sequence). V was pared by 4 bases and J by 1 base, with 3 bases of the junction left unmatched. CDR3 coding DNA: TGTGCCTGGAAGGGGGCCACGAACACTGAAGCTTTCTTT. Translation gives CAWKGATNTEAFF.